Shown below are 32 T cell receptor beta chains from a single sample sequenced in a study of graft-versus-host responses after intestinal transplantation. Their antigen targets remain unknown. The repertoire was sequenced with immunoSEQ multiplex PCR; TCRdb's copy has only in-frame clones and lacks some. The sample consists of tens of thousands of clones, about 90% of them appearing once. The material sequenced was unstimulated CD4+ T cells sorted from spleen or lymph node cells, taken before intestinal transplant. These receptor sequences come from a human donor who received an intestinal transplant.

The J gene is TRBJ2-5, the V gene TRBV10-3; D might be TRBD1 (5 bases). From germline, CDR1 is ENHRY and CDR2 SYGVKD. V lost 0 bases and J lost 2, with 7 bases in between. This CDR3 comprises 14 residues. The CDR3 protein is CAISESRTQETQYF. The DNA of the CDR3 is TGTGCCATCAGTGAGTCGCGGACACAAGAGACCCAGTACTTC.

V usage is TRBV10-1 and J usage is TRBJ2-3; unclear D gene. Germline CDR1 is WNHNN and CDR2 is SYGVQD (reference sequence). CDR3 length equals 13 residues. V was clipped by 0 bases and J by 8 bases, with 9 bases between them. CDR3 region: CASSESIAGTQYF. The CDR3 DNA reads TGCGCCAGCAGTGAGTCTATAGCCGGTACGCAGTATTTT.

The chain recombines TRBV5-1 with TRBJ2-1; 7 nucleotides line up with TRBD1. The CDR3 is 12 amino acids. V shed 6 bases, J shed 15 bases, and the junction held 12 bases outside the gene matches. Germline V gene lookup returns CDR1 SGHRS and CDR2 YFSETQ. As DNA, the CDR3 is TGCGCCAGCACCCTTTCCGGGGACAGTACGTTCTTC. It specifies CASTLSGDSTFF.

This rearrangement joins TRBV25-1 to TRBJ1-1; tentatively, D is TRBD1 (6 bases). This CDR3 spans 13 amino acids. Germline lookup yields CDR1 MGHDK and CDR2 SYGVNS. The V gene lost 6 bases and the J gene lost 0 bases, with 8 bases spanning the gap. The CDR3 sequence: CASRDRMNTEAFF. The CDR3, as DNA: TGTGCCAGCAGGGACAGAATGAACACTGAAGCTTTCTTT.

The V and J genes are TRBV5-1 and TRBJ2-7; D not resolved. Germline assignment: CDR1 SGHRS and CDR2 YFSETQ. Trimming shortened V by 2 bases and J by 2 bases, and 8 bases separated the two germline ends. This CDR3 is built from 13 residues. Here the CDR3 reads CASSLLTTYEQYF. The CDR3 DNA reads TGCGCCAGCAGCTTACTAACCACCTACGAGCAGTACTTC.

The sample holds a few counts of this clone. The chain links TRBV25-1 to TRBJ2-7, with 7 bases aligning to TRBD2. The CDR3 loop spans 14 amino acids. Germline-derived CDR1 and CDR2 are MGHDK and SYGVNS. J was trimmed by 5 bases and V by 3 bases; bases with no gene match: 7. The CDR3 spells CASSDPGGGDEQYF. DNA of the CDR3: TGTGCCAGCAGTGACCCCGGGGGAGGGGACGAGCAGTACTTC.

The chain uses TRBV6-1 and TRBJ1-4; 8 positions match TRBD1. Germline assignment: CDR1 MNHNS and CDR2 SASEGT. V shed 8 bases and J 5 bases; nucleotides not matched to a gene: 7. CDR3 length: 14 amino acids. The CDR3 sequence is CASSGQGGNEKLFF. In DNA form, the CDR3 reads TGTGCCAGCTCCGGACAGGGAGGGAATGAAAAACTGTTTTTT.

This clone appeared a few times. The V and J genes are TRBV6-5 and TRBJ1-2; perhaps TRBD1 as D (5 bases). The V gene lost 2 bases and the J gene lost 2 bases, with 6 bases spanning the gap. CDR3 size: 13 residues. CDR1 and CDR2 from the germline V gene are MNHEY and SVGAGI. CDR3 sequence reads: CASSYDSNYGYTF. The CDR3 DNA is TGTGCCAGCAGTTACGACAGCAACTATGGCTACACCTTC.

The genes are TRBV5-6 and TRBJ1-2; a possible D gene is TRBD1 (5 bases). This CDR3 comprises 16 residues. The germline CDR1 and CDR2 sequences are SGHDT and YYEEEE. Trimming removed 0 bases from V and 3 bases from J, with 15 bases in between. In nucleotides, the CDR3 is TGTGCCAGCAGCTTGGTGGGGGGTTTATCGGACTATGGCTACACCTTC. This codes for CASSLVGGLSDYGYTF.

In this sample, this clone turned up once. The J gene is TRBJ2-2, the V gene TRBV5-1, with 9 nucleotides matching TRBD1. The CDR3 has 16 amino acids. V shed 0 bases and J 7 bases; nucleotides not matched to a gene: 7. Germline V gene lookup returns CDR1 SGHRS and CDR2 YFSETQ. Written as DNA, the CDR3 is TGCGCCAGCAGCTTGGCCGGGACAGGGACGATCGGGGAGCTGTTTTTT. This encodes CASSLAGTGTIGELFF.

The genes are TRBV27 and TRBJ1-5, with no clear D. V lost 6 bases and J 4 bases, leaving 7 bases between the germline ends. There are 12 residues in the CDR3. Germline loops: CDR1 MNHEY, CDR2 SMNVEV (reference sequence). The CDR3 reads CASRASNQPQHF. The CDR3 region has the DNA TGTGCCAGCAGGGCATCTAATCAGCCCCAGCATTTT.

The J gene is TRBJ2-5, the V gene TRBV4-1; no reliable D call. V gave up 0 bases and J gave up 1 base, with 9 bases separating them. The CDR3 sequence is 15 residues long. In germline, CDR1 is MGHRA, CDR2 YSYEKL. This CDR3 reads CASSQDPRLQETQYF. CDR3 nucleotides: TGCGCCAGCAGCCAAGATCCGCGGCTCCAAGAGACCCAGTACTTC.

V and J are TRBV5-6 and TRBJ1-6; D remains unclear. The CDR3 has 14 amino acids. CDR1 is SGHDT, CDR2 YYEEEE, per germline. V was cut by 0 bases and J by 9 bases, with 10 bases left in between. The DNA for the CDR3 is TGTGCCAGCAGCTTGGACAGCCGAGTTTCACCCCTCCACTTT. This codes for CASSLDSRVSPLHF.

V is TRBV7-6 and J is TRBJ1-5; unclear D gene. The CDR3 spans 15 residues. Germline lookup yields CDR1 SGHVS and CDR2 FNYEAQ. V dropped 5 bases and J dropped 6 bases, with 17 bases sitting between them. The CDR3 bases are TGTGCCAGCAGCCCCCTCTCCGGGTCGGGTCAGCCCCAGCATTTT. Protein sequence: CASSPLSGSGQPQHF. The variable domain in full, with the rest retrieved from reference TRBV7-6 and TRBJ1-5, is GAGVSQSPRYKVTKRGQDVALRCDPISGHVSLYWYRQALGQGPEFLTYFNYEAQQDKSGLPNDRFSAERPEGSISTLTIQRTEQRDSAMYRCASSPLSGSGQPQHFGDGTRLSIL.

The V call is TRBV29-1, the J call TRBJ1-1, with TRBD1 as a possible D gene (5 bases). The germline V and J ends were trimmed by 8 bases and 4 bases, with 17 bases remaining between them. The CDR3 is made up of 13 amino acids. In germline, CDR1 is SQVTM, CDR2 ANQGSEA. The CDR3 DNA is TGCAGCTCTACTCGGGGGGAGGGCACTGAAGCTTTCTTT. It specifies CSSTRGEGTEAFF.

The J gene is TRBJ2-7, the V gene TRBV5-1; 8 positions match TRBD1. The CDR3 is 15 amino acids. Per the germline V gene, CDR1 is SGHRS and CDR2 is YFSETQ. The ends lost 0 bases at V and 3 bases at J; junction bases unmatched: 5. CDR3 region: CASSLAPGQDYEQYF. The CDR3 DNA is TGCGCCAGCAGCTTGGCCCCGGGACAGGACTACGAGCAGTACTTC.

Written as DNA, the CDR3 is TGTGCCAGCAGCTTAGGTACAGGCCCCGGGGAGCTGTTTTTT. Its translation: CASSLGTGPGELFF. J is TRBJ2-2 and V is TRBV11-3, with a possible D match to TRBD1 (5 bases). Trimming cost V 1 base and J 6 bases, with 9 bases left between them. This CDR3 region has 14 residues. In germline, CDR1 is SGHNT, CDR2 YENEEA.

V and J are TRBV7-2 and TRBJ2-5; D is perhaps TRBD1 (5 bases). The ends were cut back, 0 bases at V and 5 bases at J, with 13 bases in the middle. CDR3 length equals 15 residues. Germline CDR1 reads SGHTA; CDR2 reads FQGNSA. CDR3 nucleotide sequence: TGTGCCAGCAGCTTAGCGCGTCAGGGCTGGGAGACCCAGTACTTC. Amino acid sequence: CASSLARQGWETQYF.

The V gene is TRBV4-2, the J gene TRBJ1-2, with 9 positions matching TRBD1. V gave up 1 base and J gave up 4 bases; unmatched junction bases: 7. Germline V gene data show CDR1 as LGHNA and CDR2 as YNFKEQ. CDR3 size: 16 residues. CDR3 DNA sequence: TGTGCCAGCAGCCAAGCCGGACAGGGGATCGGCTATGGCTACACCTTC. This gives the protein CASSQAGQGIGYGYTF.

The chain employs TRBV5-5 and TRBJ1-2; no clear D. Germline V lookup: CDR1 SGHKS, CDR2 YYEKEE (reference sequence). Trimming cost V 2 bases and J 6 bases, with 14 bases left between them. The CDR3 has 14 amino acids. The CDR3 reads CASSLHRGQDGYTF. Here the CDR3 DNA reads TGTGCCAGCAGCTTACACCGCGGGCAGGATGGCTACACCTTC.

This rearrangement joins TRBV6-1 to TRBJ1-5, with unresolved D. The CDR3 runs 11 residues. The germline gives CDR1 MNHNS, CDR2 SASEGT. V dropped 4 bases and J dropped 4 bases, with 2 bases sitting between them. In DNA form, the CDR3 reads TGTGCCAGCAGTGCAAATCAGCCCCAGCATTTT. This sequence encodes CASSANQPQHF.

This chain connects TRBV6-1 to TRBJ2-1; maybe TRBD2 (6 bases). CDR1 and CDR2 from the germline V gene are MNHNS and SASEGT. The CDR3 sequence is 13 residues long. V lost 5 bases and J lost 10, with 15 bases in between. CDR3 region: CASSYGSGWEQFF. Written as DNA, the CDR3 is TGTGCCAGCAGTTATGGCAGCGGGTGGGAGCAGTTCTTC.

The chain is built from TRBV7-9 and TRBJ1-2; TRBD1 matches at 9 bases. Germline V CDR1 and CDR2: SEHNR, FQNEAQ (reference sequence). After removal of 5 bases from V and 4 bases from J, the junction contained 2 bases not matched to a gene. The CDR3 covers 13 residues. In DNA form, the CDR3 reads TGTGCCAGCAGCCAGGGACAGGGCTATGGCTACACCTTC. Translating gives CASSQGQGYGYTF.

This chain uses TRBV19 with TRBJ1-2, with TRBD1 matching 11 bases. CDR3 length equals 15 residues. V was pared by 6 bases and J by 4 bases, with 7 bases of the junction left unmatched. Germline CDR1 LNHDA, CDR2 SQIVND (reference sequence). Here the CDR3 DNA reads TGTGCCAGTAGGACCGGGACAGGGGGGATCTATGGCTACACCTTC. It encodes CASRTGTGGIYGYTF. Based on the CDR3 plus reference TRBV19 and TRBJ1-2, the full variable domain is DGGITQSPKYLFRKEGQNVTLSCEQNLNHDAMYWYRQDPGQGLRLIYYSQIVNDFQKGDIAEGYSVSREKKESFPLTVTSAQKNPTAFYLCASRTGTGGIYGYTFGSGTRLTVV.

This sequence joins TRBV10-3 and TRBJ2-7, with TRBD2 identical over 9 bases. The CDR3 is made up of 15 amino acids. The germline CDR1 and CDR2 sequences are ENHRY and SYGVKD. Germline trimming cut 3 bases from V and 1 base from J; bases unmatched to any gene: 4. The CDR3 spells CAISDRRGGSYEQYF. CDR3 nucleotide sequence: TGTGCCATCAGTGATAGGCGGGGGGGGTCCTACGAGCAGTACTTC.

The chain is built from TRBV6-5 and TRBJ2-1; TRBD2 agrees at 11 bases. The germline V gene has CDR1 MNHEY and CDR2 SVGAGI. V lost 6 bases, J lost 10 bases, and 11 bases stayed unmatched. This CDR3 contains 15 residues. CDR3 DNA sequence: TGTGCCAGCAGCCCCCGGCTAGCGGGGGGTGGGGAGCAGTTCTTC. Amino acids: CASSPRLAGGGEQFF.

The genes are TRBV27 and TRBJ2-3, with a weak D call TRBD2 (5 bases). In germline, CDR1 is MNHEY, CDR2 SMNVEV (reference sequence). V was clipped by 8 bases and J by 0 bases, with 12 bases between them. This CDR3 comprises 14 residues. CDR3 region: CASPRTASTDTQYF. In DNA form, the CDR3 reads TGTGCCAGCCCGAGGACTGCTAGCACAGATACGCAGTATTTT.

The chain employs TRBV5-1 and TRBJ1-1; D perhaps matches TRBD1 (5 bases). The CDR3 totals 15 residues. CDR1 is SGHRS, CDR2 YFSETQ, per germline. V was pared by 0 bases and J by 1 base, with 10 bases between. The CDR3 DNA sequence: TGCGCCAGCAGCTTGGATCAGGGCTGGAACACTGAAGCTTTCTTT. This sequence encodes CASSLDQGWNTEAFF.

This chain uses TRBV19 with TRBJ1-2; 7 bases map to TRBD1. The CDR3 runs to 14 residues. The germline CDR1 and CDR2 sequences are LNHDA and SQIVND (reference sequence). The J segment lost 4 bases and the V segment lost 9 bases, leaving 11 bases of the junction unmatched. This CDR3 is CASQTGLGVYGYTF. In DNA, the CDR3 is TGTGCCAGCCAGACAGGGCTAGGCGTCTATGGCTACACCTTC.

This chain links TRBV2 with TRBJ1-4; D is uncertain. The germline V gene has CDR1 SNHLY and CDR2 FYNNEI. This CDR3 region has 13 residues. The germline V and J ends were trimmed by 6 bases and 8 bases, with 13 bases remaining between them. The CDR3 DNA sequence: TGTGCCAGCAGCCGGGATCCCCTAGAAAAACTGTTTTTT. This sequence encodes CASSRDPLEKLFF.

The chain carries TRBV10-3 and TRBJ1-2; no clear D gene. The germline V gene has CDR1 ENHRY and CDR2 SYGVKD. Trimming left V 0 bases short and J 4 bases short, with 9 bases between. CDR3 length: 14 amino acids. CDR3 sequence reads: CAISESSEIYGYTF. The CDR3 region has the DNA TGTGCCATCAGTGAGTCATCAGAAATCTATGGCTACACCTTC.

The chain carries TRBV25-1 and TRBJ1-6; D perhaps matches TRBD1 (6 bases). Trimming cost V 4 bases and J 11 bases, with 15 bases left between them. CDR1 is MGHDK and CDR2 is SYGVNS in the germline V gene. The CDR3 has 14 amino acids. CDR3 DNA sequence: TGTGCCAGCAGTGTAGCGGGGGGCGTGACACCCCTCCACTTT. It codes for CASSVAGGVTPLHF.